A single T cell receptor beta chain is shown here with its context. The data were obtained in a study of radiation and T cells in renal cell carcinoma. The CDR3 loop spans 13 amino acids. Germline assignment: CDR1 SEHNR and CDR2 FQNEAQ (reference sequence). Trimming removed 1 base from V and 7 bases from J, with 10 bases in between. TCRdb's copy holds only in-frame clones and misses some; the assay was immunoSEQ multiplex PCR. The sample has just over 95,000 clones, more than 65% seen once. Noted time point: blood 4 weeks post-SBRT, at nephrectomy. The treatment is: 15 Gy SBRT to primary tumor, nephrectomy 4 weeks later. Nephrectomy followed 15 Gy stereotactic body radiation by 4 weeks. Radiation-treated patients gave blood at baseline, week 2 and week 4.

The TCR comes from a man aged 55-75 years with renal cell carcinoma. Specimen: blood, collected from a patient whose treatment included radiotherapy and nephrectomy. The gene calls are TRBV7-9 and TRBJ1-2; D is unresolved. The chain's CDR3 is CASSLGSEGGYTF. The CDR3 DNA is TGTGCCAGCAGCTTAGGGTCTGAAGGTGGCTACACCTTC. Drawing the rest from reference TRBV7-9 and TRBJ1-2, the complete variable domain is DTGVSQNPRHKITKRGQNVTFRCDPISEHNRLYWYRQTLGQGPEFLTYFQNEAQLEKSRLLSDRFSAERPKGSFSTLEIQRTEQGDSAMYLCASSLGSEGGYTFGSGTRLTVV.